The present entry profiles one TCR beta chain with its context. Its cognate antigen is unknown. The CDR3 spans 15 residues. The V gene's germline CDR1 is SGHNT and CDR2 YYREEE (reference sequence). J gave up 1 base and V 4 bases, and 8 bases lay outside the gene matches. Allogeneic regulatory or mature dendritic cells were co-cultured for more than 4 days with CFSE-labeled sorted T cells at 1:10. Some clones are missing from TCRdb's copy, which holds only in-frame ones; the method was immunoSEQ multiplex PCR. Here the sample spans over 20,000 clones, approximately 85% being singletons. This sample is drawn from a study of regulatory dendritic cells for organ transplantation.

The sequencing input was naive CD4+ T cells from blood cultured with regulatory dendritic cells. The subset: CD45RA+ naive T cells. This TCR was sampled from a human donor in good health. The rearrangement links TRBV5-4 to TRBJ2-7, with 7 positions matching TRBD2. Here the CDR3 reads CASSLLAGGSYEQYF. The CDR3 DNA reads as TGTGCCAGCAGCCTACTAGCCGGGGGGTCCTACGAGCAGTACTTC.